Listed below are T cell receptor beta chains from one sample, sequenced in a study of T cell changes during pregnancy in multiple sclerosis. Only in-frame clones appear in the TCRdb table, and some are missing; sequencing was by immunoSEQ multiplex PCR. The sample has over 45,000 clones, about nine tenths seen once; the top ten hold roughly 0.59%. The sample in question was CD4+ T cells from peripheral blood mononuclear cells, obtained after pregnancy. Source of these receptors: a female donor with multiple sclerosis, enrolled in a pregnancy study. Each CDR3 is given with its conserved first and last residue. A D gene is named only where the DNA matches it firmly. Clone size appears in some rows only: once, few, many, or a class for an expanded clone.

.,TRBV7-9,TRBJ2-1,.,CASSLVVSPSYNEQFF,TGTGCCAGCAGCTTAGTAGTTTCACCTTCCTACAATGAGCAGTTCTTC
.,TRBV6-5,TRBJ2-5,TRBD1,CASSYGDRGEETQYF,TGTGCCAGCAGTTACGGGGACAGGGGAGAAGAGACCCAGTACTTC
.,TRBV5-8,TRBJ1-2,.,CASSPAFRGYTF,TGTGCCAGCAGCCCTGCATTCCGGGGCTACACCTTC
.,TRBV9,TRBJ2-3,TRBD1,CASSVATGQGGDTQYF,TGTGCCAGCAGCGTAGCTACGGGACAGGGAGGGGATACGCAGTATTTT
.,TRBV5-1,TRBJ2-7,TRBD2,CASSSSGSSYEQYF,TGCGCCAGCAGCTCCAGCGGGAGCTCCTACGAGCAGTACTTC
.,TRBV29-1,TRBJ1-1,.,CSVEGGMNTEAFF,TGCAGCGTTGAGGGGGGGATGAACACTGAAGCTTTCTTT
.,TRBV7-2,TRBJ2-2,TRBD1,CASSWTGRTGELFF,TGTGCCAGCAGCTGGACAGGGCGGACCGGGGAGCTGTTTTTT
.,TRBV14,TRBJ2-5,TRBD2,CASSRGGAGLQETQYF,TGTGCCAGCAGCCGGGGGGGAGCGGGACTCCAAGAGACCCAGTACTTC
.,TRBV5-5,TRBJ1-2,TRBD1,CASSPGTGAAYGYTF,TGTGCCAGCAGCCCAGGGACAGGGGCAGCTTATGGCTACACCTTC
.,TRBV9,TRBJ2-5,TRBD2,CASSVGGLAGEETQYF,TGTGCCAGCAGCGTAGGGGGACTAGCGGGAGAGGAGACCCAGTACTTC
medium-sized,TRBV6-1,TRBJ2-7,.,CASTSGIYEQYF,TGTGCCAGCACCTCAGGGATCTACGAGCAGTACTTC
.,TRBV5-1,TRBJ1-1,TRBD1,CASSSAGQGRTEAFF,TGCGCCAGCAGCTCGGCGGGACAGGGTCGCACTGAAGCTTTCTTT
.,TRBV2,TRBJ2-5,TRBD2,CASRSGRYQETQYF,TGTGCCAGCAGAAGCGGGAGGTACCAAGAGACCCAGTACTTC
few,TRBV7-2,TRBJ2-1,.,CASSLARSRDEQFF,TGTGCCAGCAGCTTAGCGCGTTCCCGGGATGAGCAGTTCTTC
once,TRBV2,TRBJ2-3,TRBD2,CASRLSGVSTDTQYF,TGTGCCAGCAGACTTAGCGGGGTTAGCACAGATACGCAGTATTTT
.,TRBV2,TRBJ2-7,TRBD2,CASSDIAGAVYEQYF,TGTGCCAGCAGTGACATAGCGGGGGCAGTCTACGAGCAGTACTTC
.,TRBV11-3,TRBJ2-7,.,CASSLEQGHFYEQYF,TGTGCCAGCAGCTTAGAGCAGGGCCATTTCTACGAGCAGTACTTC
.,TRBV27,TRBJ1-1,.,CASSPLRGGNTEAFF,TGTGCCAGCAGTCCCCTCAGAGGAGGGAACACTGAAGCTTTCTTT
.,TRBV2,TRBJ2-1,TRBD2,CASSRGLAGNNEQFF,TGTGCCAGCAGCCGCGGACTAGCGGGAAACAATGAGCAGTTCTTC
.,TRBV6-5,TRBJ2-7,.,CASSYSGGATYEQYF,TGTGCCAGCAGTTACTCGGGGGGAGCGACCTACGAGCAGTACTTC
.,TRBV9,TRBJ2-5,.,CASSGGASGEHATQYF,TGTGCCAGCAGCGGGGGGGCTAGCGGAGAGCATGCGACCCAGTACTTC
.,TRBV18,TRBJ2-1,TRBD2,CASSPRQTSGSKNEQFF,TGTGCCAGCTCACCACGCCAGACTAGCGGGAGTAAGAATGAGCAGTTCTTC
once,TRBV5-1,TRBJ2-3,TRBD2,CASSSGGTSGTDTQYF,TGCGCCAGCAGCTCGGGAGGGACTTCTGGCACAGATACGCAGTATTTT
.,TRBV28,TRBJ2-1,TRBD1,CASSLKTGLSNEQFF,TGTGCCAGCAGTTTGAAGACAGGGCTGTCCAATGAGCAGTTCTTC
.,TRBV5-4,TRBJ1-5,TRBD1,CASGQGLNQPQHF,TGTGCCAGCGGACAGGGACTCAATCAGCCCCAGCATTTT
.,TRBV6-5,TRBJ2-3,.,CASSQGTDTQYF,TGTGCCAGCAGTCAGGGGACAGATACGCAGTATTTT
.,TRBV6-5,TRBJ2-5,TRBD1,CASSLIRGRGETQYF,TGTGCCAGCAGTCTCATAAGGGGCAGGGGGGAGACCCAGTACTTC
.,TRBV28,TRBJ2-7,.,CASRTGNYEQYF,TGTGCCAGCAGAACAGGAAACTACGAGCAGTACTTC
once,TRBV7-7,TRBJ2-7,TRBD1,CASSIGQGAYEQYF,TGTGCTAGCAGCATTGGACAGGGCGCCTACGAGCAGTACTTC
.,TRBV19,TRBJ1-3,.,CASRGGARNGNTIYF,TGTGCCAGTAGAGGGGGTGCGAGAAATGGAAACACCATATATTTT
.,TRBV11-2,TRBJ2-6,.,CASSSRGGEGPGANVLTF,TGTGCCAGCAGCTCCCGAGGGGGGGAGGGTCCGGGGGCCAACGTCCTGACTTTC
.,TRBV28,TRBJ1-2,TRBD1,CASSFGTGYGYTF,TGTGCCAGCAGTTTTGGGACAGGGTATGGCTACACCTTC
.,TRBV11-3,TRBJ2-3,TRBD2,CASSRHPPGGRTDTQYF,TGTGCCAGCAGCCGACACCCACCGGGAGGTAGAACAGATACGCAGTATTTT
.,TRBV18,TRBJ2-5,.,CASSPLTGALQETQYF,TGTGCCAGCTCACCATTGACAGGCGCTCTCCAAGAGACCCAGTACTTC
once,TRBV5-6,TRBJ1-1,.,CASSLVQWHTEAFF,TGTGCCAGCAGCTTGGTTCAGTGGCACACTGAAGCTTTCTTT
once,TRBV2,TRBJ1-1,TRBD1,CASSLRTGYTEAFF,TGTGCCAGCAGTTTACGGACAGGGTACACTGAAGCTTTCTTT
.,TRBV7-6,TRBJ2-3,TRBD2,CASSRGTSHTDTQYF,TGTGCCAGCAGCCGCGGGACTAGCCACACAGATACGCAGTATTTT
once,TRBV10-3,TRBJ1-5,.,CAISESRRGANQPQHF,TGTGCCATCAGTGAGTCGAGACGGGGGGCGAATCAGCCCCAGCATTTT
many,TRBV2,TRBJ2-5,.,CASHERETQYF,TGTGCCAGCCATGAGAGGGAGACCCAGTACTTC
.,TRBV6-5,TRBJ1-2,.,CASSERSANYGYTF,TGTGCCAGCAGTGAGAGGTCCGCTAACTATGGCTACACCTTC
.,TRBV30,TRBJ1-4,.,CAWSAQSGALFF,TGTGCCTGGAGTGCCCAGTCAGGGGCTCTGTTTTTT
.,TRBV2,TRBJ2-7,TRBD1,CASGGQGDEQYF,TGTGCCTCTGGCGGACAGGGCGACGAGCAGTACTTC
.,TRBV19,TRBJ2-7,.,CASSKPGNVHEQYF,TGTGCCAGTAGTAAGCCAGGGAACGTCCACGAGCAGTACTTC
.,TRBV5-5,TRBJ2-1,TRBD2,CASSLAGRAGSNNEQFF,TGTGCCAGCAGCTTGGCCGGGAGGGCCGGGTCAAACAATGAGCAGTTCTTC
.,TRBV14,TRBJ2-2,.,CASSPRDMNTGELFF,TGTGCCAGCAGCCCCCGGGACATGAACACCGGGGAGCTGTTTTTT
.,TRBV9,TRBJ2-3,TRBD1,CASSVSGTGSPDTQYF,TGTGCCAGCAGCGTCTCCGGGACAGGGTCGCCAGATACGCAGTATTTT
.,TRBV29-1,TRBJ2-1,.,CSVGGSRAGSSYNEQFF,TGCAGCGTTGGTGGATCTAGGGCGGGAAGCTCCTACAATGAGCAGTTCTTC
.,TRBV4-3,TRBJ2-2,TRBD1,CASSADRVDTGELFF,TGCGCCAGCAGCGCGGACAGGGTGGACACCGGGGAGCTGTTTTTT
.,TRBV28,TRBJ2-7,TRBD1,CASTSTGATYEQYF,TGTGCCAGCACCTCGACAGGGGCTACGTACGAGCAGTACTTC
.,TRBV25-1,TRBJ2-7,.,CASSEYVELGEQYF,TGTGCCAGCAGTGAATATGTGGAGTTGGGCGAGCAGTACTTC
.,TRBV20-1,TRBJ1-2,.,CSAPHLGGYTF,TGCAGTGCTCCTCACCTCGGGGGCTACACCTTC